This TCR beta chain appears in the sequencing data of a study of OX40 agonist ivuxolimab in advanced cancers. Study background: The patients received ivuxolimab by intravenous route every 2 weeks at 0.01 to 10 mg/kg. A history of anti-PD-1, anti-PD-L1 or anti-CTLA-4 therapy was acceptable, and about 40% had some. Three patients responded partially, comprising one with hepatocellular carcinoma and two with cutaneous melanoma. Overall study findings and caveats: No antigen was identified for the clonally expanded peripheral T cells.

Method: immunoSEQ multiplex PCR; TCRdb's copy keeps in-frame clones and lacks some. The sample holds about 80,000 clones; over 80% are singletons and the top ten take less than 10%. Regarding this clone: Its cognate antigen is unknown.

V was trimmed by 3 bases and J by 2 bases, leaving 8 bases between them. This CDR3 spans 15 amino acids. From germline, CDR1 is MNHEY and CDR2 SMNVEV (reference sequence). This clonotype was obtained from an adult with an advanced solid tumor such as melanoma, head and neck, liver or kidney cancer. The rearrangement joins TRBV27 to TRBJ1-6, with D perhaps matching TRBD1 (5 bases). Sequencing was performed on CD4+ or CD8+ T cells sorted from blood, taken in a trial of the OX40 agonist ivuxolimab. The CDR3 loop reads CASSFGGTYNSPLHF. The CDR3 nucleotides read TGTGCCAGCAGTTTTGGGGGAACCTATAATTCACCCCTCCACTTT.